Following are 21 T cell receptor beta chains from one sample sequenced in a study of identical twins. TCRdb itself ran the 5' RACE reads through MiXCR, one entry per CDR3 protein. The sample has 1.5 million to 2 million distinct CDR3 sequences, roughly 35% seen once. The sequenced sample consisted of cord blood. These receptors all stem from a newborn girl in good health.

The V and J genes are TRBV11-2 and TRBJ2-2, with a weak D call TRBD2 (5 bases). CDR3 size: 14 residues. V lost 5 bases to trimming and J lost 4 bases, with 11 bases between them. Germline CDR1 is SGHAT and CDR2 is FQNNGV. Written as DNA, the CDR3 is TGTGCCAGCAGCCCCGACTACTCCACCGGGGAGCTGTTTTTT. Translated: CASSPDYSTGELFF.

This chain connects TRBV6-2 or TRBV6-3 to TRBJ2-1; 10 positions agree with TRBD2. The J segment lost 3 bases and the V segment lost 0 bases, leaving 2 bases of the junction unmatched. Germline values: CDR1 MNHEY, CDR2 SVGEGT. The CDR3 sequence is 16 residues long. Here the CDR3 DNA reads TGTGCCAGCAGTTACTCGCTAGCGGGGGACTACAATGAGCAGTTCTTC. It is translated as CASSYSLAGDYNEQFF.

This clonotype has a handful of counts. V gene TRBV20-1 combines with J gene TRBJ1-5; 7 bases are a match to TRBD1. The germline V gene has CDR1 DFQATT and CDR2 SNEGSKA (reference sequence). CDR3 size: 16 residues. V gave up 3 bases and J gave up 5 bases; unmatched junction bases: 13. CDR3 region: CSARDTGVHRYQPQHF. The CDR3 DNA follows: TGCAGTGCTAGGGACACAGGGGTCCATCGGTATCAGCCCCAGCATTTT.

The rearrangement links TRBV5-1 to TRBJ2-2; D possibly corresponds to TRBD2 (6 bases). Trimming removed 2 bases at V and 6 bases at J, with 14 bases between. CDR3 size: 15 residues. Germline CDR1 reads SGHRS; CDR2 reads YFSETQ. The CDR3 sequence is CASSFIAGIAGELFF. The CDR3 DNA sequence: TGCGCCAGCAGCTTTATTGCGGGGATTGCCGGGGAGCTGTTTTTT.

V is TRBV20-1 and J is TRBJ2-7, with 8 bases lining up with TRBD2. Germline lookup yields CDR1 DFQATT and CDR2 SNEGSKA (reference sequence). V dropped 4 bases and J dropped 2; count of bases not matched to a gene: 10. There are 15 residues in the CDR3. The CDR3 region is CSANTGPAGAYEQYF. The CDR3 nucleotides read TGCAGTGCTAATACGGGACCAGCGGGAGCCTACGAGCAGTACTTC.

The chain links TRBV20-1 to TRBJ1-5; weak D call: TRBD1 (6 bases). CDR1 DFQATT and CDR2 SNEGSKA come from the germline V gene (reference sequence). The CDR3 runs 14 residues. Trimming cost V 3 bases and J 7 bases, with 16 bases left between them. The CDR3 nucleotides are TGCAGTGCTAGGGGGGGCAGGGGTGACCAGCCCCAGCATTTT. This sequence encodes CSARGGRGDQPQHF.

This clonotype was recorded a few times. The chain combines TRBV12-3 or TRBV12-4 with TRBJ2-2; perhaps TRBD1 as D (6 bases). V was pared by 4 bases and J by 4 bases, with 10 bases between. The CDR3 is 14 residues long. Here the CDR3 DNA reads TGTGCCAGCAGTTCTCCGACAGGCACCGGGGAGCTGTTTTTT. It yields the protein CASSSPTGTGELFF.

V is TRBV11-2 and J is TRBJ1-4; a possible D gene is TRBD1 (6 bases). Germline loops: CDR1 SGHAT, CDR2 FQNNGV. V was cut by 5 bases and J by 2 bases, with 12 bases left in between. The CDR3 has 15 amino acids. CDR3 in amino acids: CASSLRGQTNEKLFF. CDR3 sequence (DNA): TGTGCCAGCAGCCTCAGGGGTCAGACTAATGAAAAACTGTTTTTT.

This clonotype has more than one count but fewer than ten. The CDR3 DNA follows: TGCAGCGCACCCAGGGATCAGCCCCAGCATTTT. Its protein product is CSAPRDQPQHF. The gene calls are TRBV29-1 and TRBJ1-5, with D maybe TRBD1 (5 bases). Germline lookup yields CDR1 SQVTM and CDR2 ANQGSEA. There are 11 residues in the CDR3. Trimming stripped 7 bases from V and 5 bases from J, with 9 bases between.

The chain couples TRBV13 to TRBJ1-3; D is unclear. CDR1 and CDR2 from the germline V gene are PRHDT and FYEKMQ (reference sequence). The V gene lost 5 bases and the J gene lost 8 bases, with 13 bases spanning the gap. The CDR3 length is 13 residues. CDR3 loop: CASSPPRGDTIYF. The DNA of the CDR3 is TGTGCCAGCAGCCCCCCTCGAGGAGACACCATATATTTT.

This rearrangement joins TRBV29-1 to TRBJ2-1, with TRBD1 identical over 11 bases. The end of the DNA fits TRBJ2-7 better, so the J call may be wrong. The CDR3 extends over 14 amino acids. CDR1 and CDR2 from the germline V gene are SQVTM and ANQGSEA. The CDR3 DNA is TGCAGCGTTGGGACAGGGGGCTCCTACAATGAGCAGTACTTC. Translation: CSVGTGGSYNEQYF.

The rearrangement joins TRBV9 to TRBJ2-3; no reliable D call. Germline V gene lookup returns CDR1 SGDLS and CDR2 YYNGEE. The CDR3 runs 15 residues. Trimming stripped 4 bases from V and 1 base from J, with 13 bases between. The CDR3 reads CASSLLGMGTDTQYF. The CDR3 bases are TGTGCCAGCAGCCTGTTAGGGATGGGCACAGATACGCAGTATTTT. Filled out from reference TRBV9 and TRBJ2-3, the complete variable domain reads DSGVTQTPKHLITATGQRVTLRCSPRSGDLSVYWYQQSLDQGLQFLIQYYNGEERAKGNILERFSAQQFPDLHSELNLSSLELGDSALYFCASSLLGMGTDTQYFGPGTRLTVL.

The chain has TRBV4-1 and TRBJ2-2; maybe TRBD1 (6 bases). The germline V and J ends were trimmed by 2 bases and 2 bases, with 12 bases remaining between them. The CDR3 runs to 16 residues. Germline loops: CDR1 MGHRA, CDR2 YSYEKL. For the CDR3, the DNA is TGCGCCAGCAGCCAAAGGACCGGGACAAACACCGGGGAGCTGTTTTTT. Protein product: CASSQRTGTNTGELFF.

This clonotype was recorded only once. A read error may account for a junction end that differs from germline. The V and J genes are TRBV5-1 and TRBJ2-1, with D maybe TRBD2 (7 bases). CDR3 size: 16 residues. Germline values: CDR1 SGHRS, CDR2 YFSETQ. CDR3 in DNA: TGCGCCAGCAGCCCGATAGCGGCGGGGGCCTACAATGGGCAGTTCTTC. It encodes CASSPIAAGAYNGQFF. Complete variable domain (other parts from reference TRBV5-1 and TRBJ2-1): KAGVTQTPRYLIKTRGQQVTLSCSPISGHRSVSWYQQTPGQGLQFLFEYFSETQRNKGNFPGRFSGRQFSNSRSEMNVSTLELGDSALYLCASSPIAAGAYNGQFFGPGTRLTVL.

The rearrangement links TRBV5-1 to TRBJ2-3; 11 nucleotides align to TRBD2. The junction had 13 bases not matched to a gene; V was cut back by 4 bases and J by 0 bases. Looked up from germline, CDR1 is SGHRS and CDR2 is YFSETQ. The CDR3 spans 19 residues. The CDR3 nucleotides are TGCGCCAGCAGCCGACCGGGACTAGCGGAGAAGGCTAGCACAGATACGCAGTATTTT. Protein: CASSRPGLAEKASTDTQYF. Full variable domain (remainder filled in from reference TRBV5-1 and TRBJ2-3): KAGVTQTPRYLIKTRGQQVTLSCSPISGHRSVSWYQQTPGQGLQFLFEYFSETQRNKGNFPGRFSGRQFSNSRSEMNVSTLELGDSALYLCASSRPGLAEKASTDTQYFGPGTRLTVL.

This sequence joins TRBV11-2 and TRBJ2-5, with a possible D match to TRBD1 (6 bases). Germline loops: CDR1 SGHAT, CDR2 FQNNGV. CDR3 length equals 14 residues. V lost 2 bases to trimming and J lost 11 bases, with 18 bases between them. The CDR3 protein is CASSLLPTGNEQYF. The CDR3 coding sequence is TGTGCCAGCAGCTTACTCCCGACAGGCAATGAGCAGTACTTC.

Here the CDR3 reads CASSLGGVYFEAFF. CDR3 bases: TGTGCCAGCAGCTTAGGGGGGGTTTATTTTGAAGCTTTCTTT. The chain recombines TRBV11-2 with TRBJ1-1; D may be TRBD1 (5 bases). The V end was cut by 1 base, the J end by 7 bases, with 13 bases between. This CDR3 is 14 amino acids long. Germline CDR1 is SGHAT and CDR2 is FQNNGV.

This clonotype was picked up many times. The gene calls are TRBV12-3 or TRBV12-4 and TRBJ2-5; 11 nucleotides match TRBD2. The CDR3 runs 12 residues. V lost 8 bases and J lost 5; bases outside the gene matches: 1. The CDR3 bases are TGTGCCAGCGCTAGCGGGAGGGAGACCCAGTACTTC. This encodes CASASGRETQYF.

The chain links TRBV7-2 to TRBJ1-2; possibly TRBD1 for D (5 bases). The CDR3 length is 16 residues. Between the trimmed V and J ends, which lost 0 bases and 2 bases, there was a span of 13 bases. Looked up from germline, CDR1 is SGHTA and CDR2 is FQGNSA. CDR3 DNA sequence: TGTGCCAGCAGCTTAGCTACCCCCAGGGTGAACTATGGCTACACCTTC. Its protein is CASSLATPRVNYGYTF. Filled out from reference TRBV7-2 and TRBJ1-2, the complete variable domain reads GAGVSQSPSNKVTEKGKDVELRCDPISGHTALYWYRQSLGQGLEFLIYFQGNSAPDKSGLPSDRFSAERTGGSVSTLTIQRTQQEDSAVYLCASSLATPRVNYGYTFGSGTRLTVV.

The table lists this clonotype with a few counts. The chain carries TRBV9 and TRBJ2-1, with D perhaps matching TRBD2 (6 bases). The V gene's germline CDR1 is SGDLS and CDR2 YYNGEE. Between the trimmed V and J ends, which lost 0 bases and 8 bases, there was a span of 12 bases. The CDR3 is 14 residues long. CDR3 protein: CASSVVSGVDEQFF. In DNA form, the CDR3 reads TGTGCCAGCAGCGTAGTGTCGGGGGTGGATGAGCAGTTCTTC.

This clonotype has only a few counts. This chain connects TRBV2 to TRBJ2-5; TRBD1 agrees at 9 bases. Trimming cost V 3 bases and J 11 bases; bases outside gene matches: 16. This CDR3 comprises 16 residues. Germline V gene data show CDR1 as SNHLY and CDR2 as FYNNEI. This CDR3 is CASSEMGTGNYNEQYF. CDR3 DNA sequence: TGTGCCAGCAGTGAGATGGGGACAGGGAACTACAATGAGCAGTACTTC.